This T cell receptor beta chain originates from a study of monozygotic twins with cystic fibrosis. For the study at large: Library input was around 2.8 micrograms of fragmented DNA, with about 15 PCR cycles.

The repertoire was sequenced with immunoSEQ multiplex PCR; TCRdb's copy has only in-frame clones and lacks some. The sample carries around 23,000 clones, around 93% recorded once. Study-level results: Nucleotide-identical clonotype sharing was significantly higher within monozygotic CF twin pairs than between unrelated CF individuals. V usage most resembled the co-twin in 13 of 16 pairs. In this small cohort, shared CDR3 numbers showed no association with age, concordance or disease severity.

Between the trimmed V and J ends, which lost 2 bases and 4 bases, there was a span of 14 bases. CDR1 and CDR2 (germline): SGHVS, FNYEAQ. The CDR3 covers 15 residues. Regarding this clone: Its antigen remains unknown.

The sequencing sample was made of blood. The sequence was collected from a girl aged 2-15 years with cystic fibrosis. The gene calls are TRBV7-6 and TRBJ2-5; possibly TRBD2 for D (7 bases). Here the CDR3 reads CASSLFAGAGETQYF. CDR3 bases: TGTGCCAGCAGCTTATTTGCGGGGGCCGGAGAGACCCAGTACTTC.